One and the same sample provided the 6 T cell receptor beta chains below, sequenced in a study of a mutant IDH1 vaccine in newly diagnosed glioma. Clones were read by immunoSEQ multiplex PCR, and TCRdb kept only the in-frame ones, dropping some. The sample records under 40,000 clones, approximately 80% being singletons. Time point specified: week 35, safety follow-up. Each vaccine dose was 300 ug of mutant IDH1 20-mer peptide, with topical imiquimod. Their antigens remain unidentified. The material sequenced was PBMCs, taken from a glioma patient whose treatment included an IDH1 peptide vaccine. The receptors derive from a man between 25 and 39 years old with glioma.

The rearrangement links TRBV30 to TRBJ2-3, with D maybe TRBD2 (6 bases). The CDR3 consists of 14 residues. Germline V gene sequence: CDR1 GTSNPN, CDR2 SVGIG (reference sequence). Trimming stripped 3 bases from V and 4 bases from J, with 14 bases between. Here the CDR3 reads CAWRDGGSADTQYF. CDR3 nucleotides: TGTGCCTGGAGAGATGGAGGGAGCGCAGATACGCAGTATTTT.

The rearrangement joins TRBV2 to TRBJ2-1; D tentatively reads TRBD1 or TRBD2 (6 bases each). CDR1 is SNHLY, CDR2 FYNNEI, per germline. Between the trimmed V and J ends, which lost 3 bases and 10 bases, there was a span of 13 bases. The CDR3 sequence is 13 residues long. The CDR3: CASSEREGGEQFF. DNA for the CDR3: TGTGCCAGCAGTGAGCGGGAAGGGGGAGAGCAGTTCTTC.

Comments on this clone: At one end the junction does not follow the germline gene, possibly because of a read error. This sequence joins TRBV5-4 and TRBJ1-4, with TRBD1 matching 9 bases. Germline-derived CDR1 and CDR2 are SGHNT and YYREEE (reference sequence). The CDR3 runs 16 residues. The CDR3: CASSQKTGGANEKLFF. The CDR3 nucleotides read TGTGCCAGCAGTCAAAAAACAGGGGGCGCTAACGAAAAACTGTTTTTT.

In this sample, this clone turned up once. This chain links TRBV5-6 with TRBJ2-7; 7 bases are shared with TRBD2. This CDR3 region has 14 residues. Germline loops: CDR1 SGHDT, CDR2 YYEEEE. With V trimmed by 4 bases and J by 2 bases, 6 bases remained unmatched. The CDR3 loop reads CASSPTSSAYEQYF. CDR3 sequence (DNA): TGTGCCAGCAGCCCGACTAGCAGCGCCTACGAGCAGTACTTC.

The chain couples TRBV7-2 to TRBJ2-3; D is unresolved. Germline CDR1 and CDR2: SGHTA and FQGNSA. The CDR3 sequence is 15 residues long. V shed 1 base and J shed 3 bases, with 11 bases lying between them. CDR3 coding DNA: TGTGCCAGCAGCTTAGGGGGTGGCAGGACAGATACGCAGTATTTT. Translation gives CASSLGGGRTDTQYF.

The V and J genes are TRBV15 and TRBJ2-3, with 8 nucleotides matching TRBD1. With 3 bases clipped from V and 5 bases from J, the junction kept 7 bases outside the gene matches. Germline CDR1 is LNHNV and CDR2 is YYDKDF (reference sequence). The CDR3 consists of 15 residues. The CDR3 nucleotides read TGTGCCACCAGCAGCCCCAACAGGGGGGAAGATACGCAGTATTTT. Translating gives CATSSPNRGEDTQYF.